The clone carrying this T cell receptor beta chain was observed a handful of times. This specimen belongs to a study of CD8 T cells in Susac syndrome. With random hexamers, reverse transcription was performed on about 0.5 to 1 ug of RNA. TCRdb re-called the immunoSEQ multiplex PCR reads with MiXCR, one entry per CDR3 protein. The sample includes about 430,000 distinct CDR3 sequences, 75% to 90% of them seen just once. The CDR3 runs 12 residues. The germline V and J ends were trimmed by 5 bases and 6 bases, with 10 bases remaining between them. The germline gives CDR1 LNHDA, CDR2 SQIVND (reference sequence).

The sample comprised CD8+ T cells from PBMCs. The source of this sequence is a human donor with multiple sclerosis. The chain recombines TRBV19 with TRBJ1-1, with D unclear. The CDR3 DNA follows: TGTGCCAGTAGTCCGGGAACTCCTGAAGCTTTCTTT. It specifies CASSPGTPEAFF.